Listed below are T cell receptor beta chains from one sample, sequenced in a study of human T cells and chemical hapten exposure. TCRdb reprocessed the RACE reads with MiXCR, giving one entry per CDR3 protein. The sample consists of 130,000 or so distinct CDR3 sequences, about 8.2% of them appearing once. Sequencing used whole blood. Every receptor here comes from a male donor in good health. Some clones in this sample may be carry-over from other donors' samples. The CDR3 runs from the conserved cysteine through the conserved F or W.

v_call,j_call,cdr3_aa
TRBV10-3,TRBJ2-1,CAIRITTSYNEQFF
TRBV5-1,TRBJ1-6,CASSLRAGGLSPLHF
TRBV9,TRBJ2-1,CASSVAGGWNEQFF
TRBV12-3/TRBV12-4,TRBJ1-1,CASTTGGSMNTEAFF
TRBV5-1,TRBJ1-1,CASEDRTGPSEAFF
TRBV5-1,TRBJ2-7,CASSLGITYEQYF
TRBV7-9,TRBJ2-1,CASSLEGGLYSYNEQFF
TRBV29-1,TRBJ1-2,CSVESLGGTAEGAGGYTF
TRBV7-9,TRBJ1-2,CASSFPDGYGYTF
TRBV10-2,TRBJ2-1,CASRNRTSGRYALDEQFF
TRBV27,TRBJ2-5,CASSLMASGAQETQYF